The present T cell receptor (beta chain) was sequenced within a study of cytomegalovirus exposure and HLA in healthy donors. Study-wide points: Rare TCR sequences dominated, though some public TCRs recurred in many donors. An observed cluster of highly shared sequence variants was recorded as a likely sequencing artifact. High sensitivity and specificity were reportedly achieved when the classifier diagnosed cytomegalovirus status. Among CMV-associated TCR beta chains, most appeared HLA-restricted in a later analysis.

Of note for this clone: Its matching antigen is unknown.

In the PCR, 60 Vbeta and 13 Jbeta primers were used. The data were produced by immunoSEQ multiplex PCR, yet TCRdb's version contains in-frame clones alone and is incomplete. The table has about 150,000 clones, about 70% seen once. V was cut by 4 bases and J by 1 base, with 9 bases left in between. CDR1 and CDR2 (germline): MRHNA, SNTAGT. The CDR3 totals 14 residues. The clonotype comes from a woman in her 40s in good health and CMV-seronegative. V and J are TRBV6-4 and TRBJ2-3; maybe TRBD2 (5 bases). The source material was PBMCs. This CDR3 reads CASSAYGGTDTQYF. CDR3 in DNA: TGTGCCAGCAGTGCATACGGGGGCACAGATACGCAGTATTTT.